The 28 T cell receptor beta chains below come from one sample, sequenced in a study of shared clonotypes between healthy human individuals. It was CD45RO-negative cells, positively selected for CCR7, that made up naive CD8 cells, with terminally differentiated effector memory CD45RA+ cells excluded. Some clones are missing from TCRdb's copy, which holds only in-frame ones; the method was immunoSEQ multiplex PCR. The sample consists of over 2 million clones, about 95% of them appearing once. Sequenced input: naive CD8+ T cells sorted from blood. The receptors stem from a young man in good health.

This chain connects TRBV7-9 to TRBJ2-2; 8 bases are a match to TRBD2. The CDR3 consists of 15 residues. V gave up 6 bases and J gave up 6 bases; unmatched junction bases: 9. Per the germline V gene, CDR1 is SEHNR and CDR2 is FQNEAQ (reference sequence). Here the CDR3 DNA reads TGTGCCAGCAGTTCAAGCGGGAGCATCGCCGGGGAGCTGTTTTTT. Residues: CASSSSGSIAGELFF.

CDR3 DNA: TGTGCCTGGACTCCACCTCGGAGCTACTCCTACGAGCAGTACTTC. It yields the protein CAWTPPRSYSYEQYF. The V call is TRBV30, the J call TRBJ2-7; D is unclear. The germline V gene has CDR1 GTSNPN and CDR2 SVGIG (reference sequence). This CDR3 is built from 15 residues. Trimming took 4 bases from V and 0 from J, leaving 16 bases between them.

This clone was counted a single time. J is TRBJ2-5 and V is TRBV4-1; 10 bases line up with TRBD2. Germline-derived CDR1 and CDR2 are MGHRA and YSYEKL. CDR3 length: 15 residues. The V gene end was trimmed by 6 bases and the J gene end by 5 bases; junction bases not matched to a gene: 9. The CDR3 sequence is CASSLQLAGLETQYF. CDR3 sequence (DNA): TGCGCCAGCAGTCTACAACTAGCGGGGTTGGAGACCCAGTACTTC.

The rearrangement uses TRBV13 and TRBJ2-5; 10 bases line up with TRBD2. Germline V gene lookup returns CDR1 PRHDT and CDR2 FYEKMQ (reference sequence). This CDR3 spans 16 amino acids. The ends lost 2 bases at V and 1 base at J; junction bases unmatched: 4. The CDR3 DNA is TGTGCCAGCAGCTTAATTTCTAGCGGGAGCCAAGAGACCCAGTACTTC. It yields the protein CASSLISSGSQETQYF.

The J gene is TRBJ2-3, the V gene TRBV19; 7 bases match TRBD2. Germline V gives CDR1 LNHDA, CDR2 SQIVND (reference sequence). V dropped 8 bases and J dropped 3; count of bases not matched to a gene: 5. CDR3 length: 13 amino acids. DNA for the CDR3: TGTGCCAGTTACGGGGGAGGGACAGATACGCAGTATTTT. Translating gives CASYGGGTDTQYF.

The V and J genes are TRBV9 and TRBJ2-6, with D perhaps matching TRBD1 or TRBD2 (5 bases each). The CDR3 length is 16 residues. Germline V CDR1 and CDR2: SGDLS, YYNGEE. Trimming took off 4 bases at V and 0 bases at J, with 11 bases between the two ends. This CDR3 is CASSMGESSGANVLTF. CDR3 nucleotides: TGTGCCAGCAGCATGGGGGAGTCCTCTGGGGCCAACGTCCTGACTTTC.

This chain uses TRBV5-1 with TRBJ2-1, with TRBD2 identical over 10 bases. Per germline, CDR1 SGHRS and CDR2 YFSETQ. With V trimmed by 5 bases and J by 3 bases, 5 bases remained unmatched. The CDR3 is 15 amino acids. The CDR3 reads CASSIAGGLYNEQFF. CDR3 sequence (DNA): TGCGCCAGCAGTATAGCGGGAGGCCTCTACAATGAGCAGTTCTTC.

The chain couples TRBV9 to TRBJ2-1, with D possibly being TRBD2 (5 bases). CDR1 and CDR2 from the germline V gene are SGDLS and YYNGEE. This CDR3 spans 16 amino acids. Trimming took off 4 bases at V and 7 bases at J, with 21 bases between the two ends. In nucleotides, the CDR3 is TGTGCCAGCAGCTCGAGGATACTAGGGAGATCGAATGAGCAGTTCTTC. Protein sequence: CASSSRILGRSNEQFF.

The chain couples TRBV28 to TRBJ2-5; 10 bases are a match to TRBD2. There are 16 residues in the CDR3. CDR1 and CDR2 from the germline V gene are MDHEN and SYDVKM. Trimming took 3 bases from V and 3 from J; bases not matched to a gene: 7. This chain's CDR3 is CASSFSSGGPEETQYF. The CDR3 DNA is TGTGCCAGCAGTTTCAGTAGCGGGGGGCCCGAAGAGACCCAGTACTTC.

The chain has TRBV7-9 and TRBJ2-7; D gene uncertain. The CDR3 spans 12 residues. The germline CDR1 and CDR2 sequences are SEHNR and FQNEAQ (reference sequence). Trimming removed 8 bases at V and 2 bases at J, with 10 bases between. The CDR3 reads CASGNAPYEQYF. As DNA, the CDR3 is TGTGCCAGCGGAAACGCCCCCTACGAGCAGTACTTC.

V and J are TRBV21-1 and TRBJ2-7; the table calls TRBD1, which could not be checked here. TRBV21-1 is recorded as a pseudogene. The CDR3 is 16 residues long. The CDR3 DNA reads TGTGCCAGCAGCAAAGCGGTGACAGGGTCCGACTACGAGCAGTACTTC. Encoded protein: CASSKAVTGSDYEQYF.

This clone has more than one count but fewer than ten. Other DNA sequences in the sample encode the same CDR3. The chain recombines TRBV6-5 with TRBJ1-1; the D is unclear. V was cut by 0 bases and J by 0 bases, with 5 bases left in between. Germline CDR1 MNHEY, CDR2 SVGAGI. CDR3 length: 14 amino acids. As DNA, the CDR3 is TGTGCCAGCAGTTACTCGCCAGTGAACACTGAAGCTTTCTTT. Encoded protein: CASSYSPVNTEAFF.

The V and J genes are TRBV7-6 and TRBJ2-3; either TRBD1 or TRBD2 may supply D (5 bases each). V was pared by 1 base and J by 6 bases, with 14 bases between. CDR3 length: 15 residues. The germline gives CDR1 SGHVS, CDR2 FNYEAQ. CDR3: CASSLEGSPADTQYF. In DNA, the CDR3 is TGTGCCAGCAGCTTAGAGGGGAGCCCCGCGGATACGCAGTATTTT.

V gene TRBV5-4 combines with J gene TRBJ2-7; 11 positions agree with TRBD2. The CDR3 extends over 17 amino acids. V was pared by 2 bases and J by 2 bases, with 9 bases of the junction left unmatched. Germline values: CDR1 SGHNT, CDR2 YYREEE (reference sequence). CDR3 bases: TGTGCCAGCAGCTTCATACCACTAGCGGGAGACCCCTACGAGCAGTACTTC. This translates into CASSFIPLAGDPYEQYF.

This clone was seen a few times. The DNA of the CDR3 is TGTGCCAGCAGCTTAAGGGAAGGGTACACCGGGGAGCTGTTTTTT. Translated, it gives CASSLREGYTGELFF. The gene calls are TRBV7-6 and TRBJ2-2; the D is unclear. V lost 2 bases and J 3 bases, leaving 10 bases between the germline ends. The CDR3 contains 15 residues. Germline loops: CDR1 SGHVS, CDR2 FNYEAQ. The complete variable domain, with remaining parts taken from reference TRBV7-6 and TRBJ2-2, reads GAGVSQSPRYKVTKRGQDVALRCDPISGHVSLYWYRQALGQGPEFLTYFNYEAQQDKSGLPNDRFSAERPEGSISTLTIQRTEQRDSAMYRCASSLREGYTGELFFGEGSRLTVL.

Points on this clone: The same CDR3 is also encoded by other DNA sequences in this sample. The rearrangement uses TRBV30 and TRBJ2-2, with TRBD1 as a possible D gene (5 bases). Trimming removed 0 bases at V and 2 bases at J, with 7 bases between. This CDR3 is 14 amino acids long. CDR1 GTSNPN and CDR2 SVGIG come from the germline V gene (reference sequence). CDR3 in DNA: TGTGCCTGGAGTGTAGGGGCAAACACCGGGGAGCTGTTTTTT. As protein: CAWSVGANTGELFF.

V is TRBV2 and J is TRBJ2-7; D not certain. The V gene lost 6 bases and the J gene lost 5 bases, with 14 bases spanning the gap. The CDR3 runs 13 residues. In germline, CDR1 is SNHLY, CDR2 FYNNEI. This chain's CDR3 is CASSTTEGNEQYF. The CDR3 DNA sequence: TGTGCCAGCAGCACTACGGAAGGGAACGAGCAGTACTTC.

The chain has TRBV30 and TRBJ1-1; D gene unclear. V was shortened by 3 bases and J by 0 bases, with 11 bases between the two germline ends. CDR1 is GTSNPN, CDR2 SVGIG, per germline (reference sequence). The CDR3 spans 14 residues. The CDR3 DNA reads TGTGCCTGGAGACGTTCTCCAGTGAACACTGAAGCTTTCTTT. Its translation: CAWRRSPVNTEAFF.

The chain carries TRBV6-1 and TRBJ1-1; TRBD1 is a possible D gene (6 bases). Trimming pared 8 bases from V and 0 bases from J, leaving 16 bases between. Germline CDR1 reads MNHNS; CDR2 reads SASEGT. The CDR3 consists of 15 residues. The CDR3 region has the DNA TGTGCCAGCCAACAGGGTGGGGGGATGAACACTGAAGCTTTCTTT. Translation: CASQQGGGMNTEAFF.

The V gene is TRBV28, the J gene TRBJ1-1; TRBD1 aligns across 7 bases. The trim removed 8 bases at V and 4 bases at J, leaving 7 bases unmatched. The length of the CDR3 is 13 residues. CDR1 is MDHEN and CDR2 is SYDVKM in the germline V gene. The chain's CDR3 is CASGPPGGTEAFF. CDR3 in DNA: TGTGCCAGCGGTCCGCCAGGGGGCACTGAAGCTTTCTTT.

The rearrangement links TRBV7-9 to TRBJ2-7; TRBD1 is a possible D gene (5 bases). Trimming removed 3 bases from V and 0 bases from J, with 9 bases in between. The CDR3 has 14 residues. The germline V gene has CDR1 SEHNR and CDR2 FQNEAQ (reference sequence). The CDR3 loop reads CASSLTASSYEQYF. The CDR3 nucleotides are TGTGCCAGCAGCTTGACAGCTAGCTCCTACGAGCAGTACTTC.

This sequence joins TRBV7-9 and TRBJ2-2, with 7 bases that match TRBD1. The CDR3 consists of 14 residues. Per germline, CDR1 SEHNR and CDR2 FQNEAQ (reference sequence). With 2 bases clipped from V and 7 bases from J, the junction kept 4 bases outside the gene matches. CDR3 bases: TGTGCCAGCAGCTTACCAGGGGGACACGGGGAGCTGTTTTTT. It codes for CASSLPGGHGELFF.

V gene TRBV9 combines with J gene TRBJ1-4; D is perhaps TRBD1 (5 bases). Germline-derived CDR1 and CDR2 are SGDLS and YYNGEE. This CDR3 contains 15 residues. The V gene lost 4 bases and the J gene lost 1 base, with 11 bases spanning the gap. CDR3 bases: TGTGCCAGCAGCCCCCAGACAGAAACTAATGAAAAACTGTTTTTT. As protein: CASSPQTETNEKLFF.

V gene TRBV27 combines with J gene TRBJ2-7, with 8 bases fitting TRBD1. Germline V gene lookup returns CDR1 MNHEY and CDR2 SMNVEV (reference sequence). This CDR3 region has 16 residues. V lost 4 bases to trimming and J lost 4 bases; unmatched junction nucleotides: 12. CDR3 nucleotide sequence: TGTGCCAGCAGTTCCCAGGGGGCGCAGGTTTCGTACGAGCAGTACTTC. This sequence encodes CASSSQGAQVSYEQYF.

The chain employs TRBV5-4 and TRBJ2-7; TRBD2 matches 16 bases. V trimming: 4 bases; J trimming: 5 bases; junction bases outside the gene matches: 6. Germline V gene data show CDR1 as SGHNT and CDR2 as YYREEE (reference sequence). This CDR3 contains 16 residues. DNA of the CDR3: TGTGCCAGCAGCCTGGGACTAGCGGGAGGGGCTAACGAGCAGTACTTC. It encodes CASSLGLAGGANEQYF. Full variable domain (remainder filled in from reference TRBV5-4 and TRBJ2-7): ETGVTQSPTHLIKTRGQQVTLRCSSQSGHNTVSWYQQALGQGPQFIFQYYREEENGRGNFPPRFSGLQFPNYSSELNVNALELDDSALYLCASSLGLAGGANEQYFGPGTRLTVT.

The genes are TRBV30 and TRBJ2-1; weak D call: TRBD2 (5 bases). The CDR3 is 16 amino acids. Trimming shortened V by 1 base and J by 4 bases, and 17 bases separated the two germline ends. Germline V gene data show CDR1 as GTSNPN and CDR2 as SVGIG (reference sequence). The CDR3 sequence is CAWSGVSAGPYNEQFF. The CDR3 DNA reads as TGTGCCTGGAGTGGTGTCTCGGCGGGCCCATACAATGAGCAGTTCTTC.

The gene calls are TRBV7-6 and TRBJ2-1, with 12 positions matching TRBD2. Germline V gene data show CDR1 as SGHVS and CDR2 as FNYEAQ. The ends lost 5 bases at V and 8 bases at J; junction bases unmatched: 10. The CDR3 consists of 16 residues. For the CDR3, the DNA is TGTGCCAGCAGCCCAGAGACTAGCGGGAGAGGGGATGAGCAGTTCTTC. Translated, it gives CASSPETSGRGDEQFF.

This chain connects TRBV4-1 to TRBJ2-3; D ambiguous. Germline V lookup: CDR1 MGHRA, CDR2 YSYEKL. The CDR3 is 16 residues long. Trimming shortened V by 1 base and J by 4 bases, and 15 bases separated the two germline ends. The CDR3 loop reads CASSQGWGSGPDTQYF. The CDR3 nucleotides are TGCGCCAGCAGCCAAGGCTGGGGATCCGGGCCAGATACGCAGTATTTT.